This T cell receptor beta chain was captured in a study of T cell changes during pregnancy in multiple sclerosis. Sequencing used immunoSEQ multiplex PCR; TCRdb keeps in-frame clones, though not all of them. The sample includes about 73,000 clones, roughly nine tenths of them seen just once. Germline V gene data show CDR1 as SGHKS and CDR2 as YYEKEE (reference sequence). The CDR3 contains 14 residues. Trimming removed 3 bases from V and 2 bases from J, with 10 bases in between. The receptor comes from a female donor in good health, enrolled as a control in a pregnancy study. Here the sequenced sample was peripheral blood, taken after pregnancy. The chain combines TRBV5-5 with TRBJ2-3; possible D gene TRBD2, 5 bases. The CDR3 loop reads CASSSDGNTDTQYF. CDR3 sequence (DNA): TGTGCCAGCAGCTCGGACGGGAACACAGATACGCAGTATTTT. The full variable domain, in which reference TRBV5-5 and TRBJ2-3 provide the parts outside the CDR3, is DAGVTQSPTHLIKTRGQQVTLRCSPISGHKSVSWYQQVLGQGPQFIFQYYEKEERGRGNFPDRFSARQFPNYSSELNVNALLLGDSALYLCASSSDGNTDTQYFGPGTRLTVL.